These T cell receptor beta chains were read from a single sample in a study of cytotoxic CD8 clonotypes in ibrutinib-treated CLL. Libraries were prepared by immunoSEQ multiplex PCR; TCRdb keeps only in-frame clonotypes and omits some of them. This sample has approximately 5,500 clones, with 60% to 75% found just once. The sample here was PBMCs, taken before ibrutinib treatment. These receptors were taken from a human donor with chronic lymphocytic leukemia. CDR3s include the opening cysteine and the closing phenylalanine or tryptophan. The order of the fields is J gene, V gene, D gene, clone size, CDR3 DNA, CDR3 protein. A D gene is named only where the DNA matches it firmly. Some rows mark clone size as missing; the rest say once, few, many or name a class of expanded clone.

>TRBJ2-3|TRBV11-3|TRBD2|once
TGTGCCAGCAGCCACGGACTAGTAGCAGATACGCAGTATTTT
CASSHGLVADTQYF
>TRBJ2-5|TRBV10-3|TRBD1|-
TGTGCCACCAGGGACAGGGTAGGTCAAGAGACCCAGTACTTC
CATRDRVGQETQYF
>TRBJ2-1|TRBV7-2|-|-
TGTGCCAGCAGCTTAGTTTACGGTAGCTCCTACAATGAGCAGTTCTTC
CASSLVYGSSYNEQFF
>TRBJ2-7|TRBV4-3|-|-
TGCGCCAGCAGCCAACAGGGGGGGGAGGGCTACGAGCAGTACTTC
CASSQQGGEGYEQYF
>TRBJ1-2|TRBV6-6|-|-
TGTGCCAGCAGTTATCACCTTGGGGCGACCTATGGCTACACCTTC
CASSYHLGATYGYTF
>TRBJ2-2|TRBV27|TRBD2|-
TGTGCCAGCAGCCGAAGGGGGACTAGCGGGATGGGACCCGGGGAGCTGTTTTTT
CASSRRGTSGMGPGELFF
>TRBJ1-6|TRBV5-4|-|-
TGTGCCAGCAGGTTGGACAGCTACGGACCCAATTCACCCCTCCACTTT
CASRLDSYGPNSPLHF
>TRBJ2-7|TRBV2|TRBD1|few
TGTGCCAACGCCGGACAGGGGAGCTCCTACGAGCAGTACTTC
CANAGQGSSYEQYF
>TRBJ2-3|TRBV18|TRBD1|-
TGTGCCAGCAAAGTGGACAGGGGTTTGGATACGCAGTATTTT
CASKVDRGLDTQYF
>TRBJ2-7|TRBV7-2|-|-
TGTGCCAGCAGCACTCAGCAATCCTACGAGCAGTACTTC
CASSTQQSYEQYF
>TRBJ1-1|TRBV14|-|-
TGTGCCAGCAGTCCTGGGGGTTCGCACATGAACACTGAAGCTTTCTTT
CASSPGGSHMNTEAFF
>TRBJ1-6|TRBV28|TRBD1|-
TGTGCCACTACGGGACAGGGGGGGAATTCACCCCTCCACTTT
CATTGQGGNSPLHF
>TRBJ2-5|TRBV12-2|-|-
TGTGCAAGTCGCCCCAGCTCCCACAGGGCCCAAGAGACCCAGTACTTC
CASRPSSHRAQETQYF
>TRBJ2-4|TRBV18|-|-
TGTGCCAGCTCACCCGGGAGCTGGGCGCACATTCAGTACTTC
CASSPGSWAHIQYF
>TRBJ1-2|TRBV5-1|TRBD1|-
TGCGCCAGCAGCTTGTCACAACCCGGGACAGGGAACTATGGCTACACCTTC
CASSLSQPGTGNYGYTF
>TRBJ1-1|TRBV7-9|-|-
TGTGCCAGCAGCCTATTGACAGGGAACACTGAAGCTTTCTTT
CASSLLTGNTEAFF
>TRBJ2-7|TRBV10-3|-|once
TGTGCCATCAGTGACAGTGGGGGAGTGGACGAGCAGTACTTC
CAISDSGGVDEQYF
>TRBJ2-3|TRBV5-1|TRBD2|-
TGCGCCAGCAGCTTGGGAGTGGGACTACGCACAGATACGCAGTATTTT
CASSLGVGLRTDTQYF
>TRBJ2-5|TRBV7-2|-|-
TGTGCCAGCAGCCCTGGGCCAGATGGAGAGACCCAGTACTTC
CASSPGPDGETQYF
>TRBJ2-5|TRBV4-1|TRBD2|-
TGCGCCAGCAGCCAAGATCCTAGCGGGAGGGGTACGGAGACCCAGTACTTC
CASSQDPSGRGTETQYF
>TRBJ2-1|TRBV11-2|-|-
TGTGCCAGCAGCCCTGGCGGGGGCGGGGGCAATGAGCAGTTCTTC
CASSPGGGGGNEQFF
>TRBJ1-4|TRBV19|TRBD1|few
TGTGCCAGTAGTACCGGGACAGAACCTAATGAAAAACTGTTTTTT
CASSTGTEPNEKLFF
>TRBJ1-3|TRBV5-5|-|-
TGTGCCAGCAGCTCGGGCGGCGGGGGAAACACCATATATTTT
CASSSGGGGNTIYF
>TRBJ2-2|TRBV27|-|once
TGTGCCAGCAGAAATAGCGGAGCGAACACCGGGGAGCTGTTTTTT
CASRNSGANTGELFF
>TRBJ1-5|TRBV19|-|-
TGTGCCAGTAGTTCGACAGTCAATCAGCCCCAGCATTTT
CASSSTVNQPQHF
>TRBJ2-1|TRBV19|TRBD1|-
TGTGCCAGTAGTATAGGGGCAGGGGGTAATGAGCAGTTCTTC
CASSIGAGGNEQFF
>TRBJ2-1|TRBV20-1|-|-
TGCAGTGCTAGAGATGGAAATGAGCAGTTCTTC
CSARDGNEQFF
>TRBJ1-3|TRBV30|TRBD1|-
TGTGCCTGGAGGACAGGGCCCTCTGGAAACACCATATATTTT
CAWRTGPSGNTIYF
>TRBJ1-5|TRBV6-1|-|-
TGTGCCAGCAGGGCCGGACAGTACAATCAGCCCCAGCATTTT
CASRAGQYNQPQHF
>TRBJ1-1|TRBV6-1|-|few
TGTGCCAGCAGTGACACGCGGAGCATTCGAGTTACTGAAGCTTTCTTT
CASSDTRSIRVTEAFF
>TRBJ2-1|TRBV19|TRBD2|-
TGTGCCAGTAGTATTTATGCGGGGGACTACAATGAGCAGTTCTTC
CASSIYAGDYNEQFF
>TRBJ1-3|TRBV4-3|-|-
TGCGCCAGCAGCCAAGATTTCGCCCGAGGAAACACCATATATTTT
CASSQDFARGNTIYF
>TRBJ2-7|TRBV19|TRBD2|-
TGTGCCAGTAGTCCCCGGTCCGGGACTAGCGGTTTCGAGCAGTACTTC
CASSPRSGTSGFEQYF
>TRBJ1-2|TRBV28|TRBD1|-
TGTGCCAGCAGTTTTGTTGGGACAGGGGGCCTCCACTATGGCTACACCTTC
CASSFVGTGGLHYGYTF
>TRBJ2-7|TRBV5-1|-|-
TGCGCCAGCACGGGGGAATACGAGCAGTACTTC
CASTGEYEQYF
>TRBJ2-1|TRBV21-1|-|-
TGTGCCAGCAGCACTCCTTTGCGTAGCGGGAGGGAGGGTGAGCAGTTCTTC
CASSTPLRSGREGEQFF
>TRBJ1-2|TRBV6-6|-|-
TGTGCCAGCAGTTACGGGGGAGACTACACCTTC
CASSYGGDYTF
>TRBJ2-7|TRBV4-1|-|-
TGCGCCAGCAGCCAACTTCTGGGGGTTGTGACCTACTACGAGCAGTACTTC
CASSQLLGVVTYYEQYF
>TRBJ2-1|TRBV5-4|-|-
TGTGCCAGCAGCTTGAGGGGGACTGAAGCTCATGAGCAGTTCTTC
CASSLRGTEAHEQFF
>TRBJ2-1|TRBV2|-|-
TGTGCCAGCAGTGATAAGGGGGGCCTTTTTAACAATGAGCAGTTCTTC
CASSDKGGLFNNEQFF
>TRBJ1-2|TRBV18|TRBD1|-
TGTGCCAGCTCACTGGGTATGACAGGGGGAGTCGGCTATGGCTACACCTTC
CASSLGMTGGVGYGYTF
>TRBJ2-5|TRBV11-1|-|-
TGTGCCAGCAGCTCGGGACACCAAGAGACCCAGTACTTC
CASSSGHQETQYF
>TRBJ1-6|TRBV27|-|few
TGTGCCAGCAGGTCAGATCCGGGGCCAAGCTCCTATAATTCACCCCTCCACTTT
CASRSDPGPSSYNSPLHF
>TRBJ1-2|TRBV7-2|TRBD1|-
TGTGCCAGCAGCTTAAGGTCGACAGGGACTCCTAACTATGGCTACACCTTC
CASSLRSTGTPNYGYTF
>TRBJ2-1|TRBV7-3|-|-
TGTGCCAGCAGCTTAGAATGGGGACAAGAGCAGTTCTTC
CASSLEWGQEQFF
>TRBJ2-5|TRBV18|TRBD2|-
TGTGCCAGCTCACCGGGGACTAGCAACACGAGAGAGACCCAGTACTTC
CASSPGTSNTRETQYF
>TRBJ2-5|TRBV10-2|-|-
TGCGCCAGCACTAAGACAAACCGGCAAGAGACCCAGTACTTC
CASTKTNRQETQYF
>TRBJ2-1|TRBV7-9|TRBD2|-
TGTGCCAGCAGCCCCACCGGGACTAGCGGAAACAATGAGCAGTTCTTC
CASSPTGTSGNNEQFF
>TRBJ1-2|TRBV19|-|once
TGTGCCAGTAGTTTGGACAGCGTCTCTACCGGCTACACCTTC
CASSLDSVSTGYTF
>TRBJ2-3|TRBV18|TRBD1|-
TGTGCCAGCTCACCGACAGGGGGTTGGACAGATACGCAGTATTTT
CASSPTGGWTDTQYF
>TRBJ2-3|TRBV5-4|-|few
TGTGCCGTGGGCCCGGGAAGTCCAGATACGCAGTATTTT
CAVGPGSPDTQYF
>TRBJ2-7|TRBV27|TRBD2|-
TGTGCCAGCAGTTCGGGGGGGTTCGAGCAGTACTTC
CASSSGGFEQYF
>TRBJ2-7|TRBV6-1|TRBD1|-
TGTGCCAGCCGGGACAGGGTAGGCGAGCAGTACTTC
CASRDRVGEQYF
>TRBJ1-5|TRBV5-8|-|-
TGTGCCAGCAGCCTGACAGCCTATTATAGCAATCAGCCCCAGCATTTT
CASSLTAYYSNQPQHF
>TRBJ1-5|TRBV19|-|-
TGTGCCAGTAATTCCTGGGCAGGAGCGAATAGCAATCAGCCCCAGCATTTT
CASNSWAGANSNQPQHF